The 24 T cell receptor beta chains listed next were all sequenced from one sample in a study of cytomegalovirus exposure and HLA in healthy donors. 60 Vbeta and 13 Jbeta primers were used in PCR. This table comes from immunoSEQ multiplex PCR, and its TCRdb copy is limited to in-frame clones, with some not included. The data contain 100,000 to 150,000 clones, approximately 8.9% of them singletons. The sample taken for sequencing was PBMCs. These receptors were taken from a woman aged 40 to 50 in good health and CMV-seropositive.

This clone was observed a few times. The CDR3 loop reads CASSFQALLAGGPEQFF. CDR3 coding DNA: TGTGCCAGCAGTTTCCAAGCCCTACTAGCGGGGGGCCCCGAGCAGTTCTTC. The chain carries TRBV27 and TRBJ2-1; 12 nucleotides line up with TRBD2. CDR3 length: 17 amino acids. J lost 10 bases, V lost 3 bases, and 13 bases had no gene match. Per germline, CDR1 MNHEY and CDR2 SMNVEV (reference sequence).

The DNA for the CDR3 is TGTGCCAGCAGTTATATGGGAGGGAGCGAGCAGTACTTC. Translation: CASSYMGGSEQYF. The chain combines TRBV6-5 with TRBJ2-7, with 7 bases identical to TRBD2. Per germline, CDR1 MNHEY and CDR2 SVGAGI. The CDR3 runs to 13 residues. Trimming removed 3 bases from V and 6 bases from J; junction bases left unmatched: 5.

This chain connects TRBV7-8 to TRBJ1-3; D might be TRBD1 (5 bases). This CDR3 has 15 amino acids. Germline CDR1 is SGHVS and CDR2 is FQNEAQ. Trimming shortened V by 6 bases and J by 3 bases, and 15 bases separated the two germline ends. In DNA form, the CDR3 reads TGTGCCAGCAGTTTGGGTGGGGGGAGTGGAAACACCATATATTTT. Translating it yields CASSLGGGSGNTIYF.

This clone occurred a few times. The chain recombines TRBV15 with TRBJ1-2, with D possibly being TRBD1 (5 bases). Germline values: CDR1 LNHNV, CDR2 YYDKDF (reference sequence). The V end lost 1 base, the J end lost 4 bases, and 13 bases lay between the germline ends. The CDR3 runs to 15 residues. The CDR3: CATSRGRLGGYGYTF. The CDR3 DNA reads TGTGCCACCAGCAGAGGCCGTTTGGGGGGCTATGGCTACACCTTC.

In nucleotides, the CDR3 is TGTGCCAGCAGCTCCGGGGGACAGGGATCAGATACGCAGTATTTT. As protein: CASSSGGQGSDTQYF. The chain links TRBV11-2 to TRBJ2-3; 9 bases align to TRBD1. Losses at the gene ends were 4 bases for V and 4 bases for J; bases not matched to a gene: 6. CDR3 length: 15 residues. Germline CDR1 reads SGHAT; CDR2 reads FQNNGV.

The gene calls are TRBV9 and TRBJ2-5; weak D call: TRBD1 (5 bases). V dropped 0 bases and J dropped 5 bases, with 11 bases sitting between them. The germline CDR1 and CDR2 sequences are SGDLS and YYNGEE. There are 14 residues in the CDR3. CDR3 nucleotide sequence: TGTGCCAGCAGCGTAGGATCAGGGCTTGAGACCCAGTACTTC. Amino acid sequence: CASSVGSGLETQYF.

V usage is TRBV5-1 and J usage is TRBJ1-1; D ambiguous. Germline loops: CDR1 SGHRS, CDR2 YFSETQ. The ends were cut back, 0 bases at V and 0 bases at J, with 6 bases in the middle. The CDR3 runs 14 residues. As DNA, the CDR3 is TGCGCCAGCAGCTTGGCCCGTGTGAACACTGAAGCTTTCTTT. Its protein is CASSLARVNTEAFF.

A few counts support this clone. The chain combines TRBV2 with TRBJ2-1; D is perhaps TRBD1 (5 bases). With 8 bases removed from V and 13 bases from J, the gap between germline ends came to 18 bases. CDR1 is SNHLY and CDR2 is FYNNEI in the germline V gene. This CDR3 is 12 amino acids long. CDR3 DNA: TGTGCCAGCCACCCTCAGGGCAGGGAACAGTTCTTC. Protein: CASHPQGREQFF. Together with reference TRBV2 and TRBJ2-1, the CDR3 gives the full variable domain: EPEVTQTPSHQVTQMGQEVILRCVPISNHLYFYWYRQILGQKVEFLVSFYNNEISEKSEIFDDQFSVERPDGSNFTLKIRSTKLEDSAMYFCASHPQGREQFFGPGTRLTVL.

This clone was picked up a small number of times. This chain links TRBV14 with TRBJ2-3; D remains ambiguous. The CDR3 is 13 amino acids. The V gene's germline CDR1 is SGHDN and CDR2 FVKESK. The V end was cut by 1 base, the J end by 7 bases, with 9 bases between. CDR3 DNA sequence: TGTGCCAGCAGCCAAGGAGGAGCAAATACGCAGTATTTT. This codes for CASSQGGANTQYF.

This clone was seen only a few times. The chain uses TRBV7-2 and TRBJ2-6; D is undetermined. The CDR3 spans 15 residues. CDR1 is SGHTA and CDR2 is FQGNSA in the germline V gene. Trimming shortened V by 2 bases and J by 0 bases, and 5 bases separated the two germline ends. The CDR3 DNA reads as TGTGCCAGCAGCTTACACAGCTCTGGGGCCAACGTCCTGACTTTC. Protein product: CASSLHSSGANVLTF.

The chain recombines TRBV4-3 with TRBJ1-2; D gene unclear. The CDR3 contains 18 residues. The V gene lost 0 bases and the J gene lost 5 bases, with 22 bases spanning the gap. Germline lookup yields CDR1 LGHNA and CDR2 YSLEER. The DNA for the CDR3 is TGCGCCAGCAGCCAAGAGACGGCGGGATCTTTAGGATCTTATGGCTACACCTTC. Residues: CASSQETAGSLGSYGYTF.

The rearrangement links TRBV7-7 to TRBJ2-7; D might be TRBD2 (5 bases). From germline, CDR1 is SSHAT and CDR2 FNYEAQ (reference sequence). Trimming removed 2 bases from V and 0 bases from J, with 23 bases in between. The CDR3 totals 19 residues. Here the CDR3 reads CASSLRPEDLRLTSYEQYF. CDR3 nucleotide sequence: TGTGCCAGCAGCTTAAGGCCGGAGGACCTCAGACTCACCTCCTACGAGCAGTACTTC.

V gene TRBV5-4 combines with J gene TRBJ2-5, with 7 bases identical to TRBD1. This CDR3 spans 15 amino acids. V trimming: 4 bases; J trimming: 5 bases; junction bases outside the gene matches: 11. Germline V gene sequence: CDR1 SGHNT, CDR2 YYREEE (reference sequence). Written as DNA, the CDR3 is TGTGCCAGCAGCCTGAAGGACAGGTATTTGGAGACCCAGTACTTC. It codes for CASSLKDRYLETQYF.

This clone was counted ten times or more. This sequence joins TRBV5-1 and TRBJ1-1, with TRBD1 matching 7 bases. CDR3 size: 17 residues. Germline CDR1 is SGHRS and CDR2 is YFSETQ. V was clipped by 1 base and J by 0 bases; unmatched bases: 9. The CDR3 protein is CASSLNRDSTLNTEAFF. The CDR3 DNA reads TGCGCCAGCAGCTTGAATAGGGACAGCACCTTGAACACTGAAGCTTTCTTT.

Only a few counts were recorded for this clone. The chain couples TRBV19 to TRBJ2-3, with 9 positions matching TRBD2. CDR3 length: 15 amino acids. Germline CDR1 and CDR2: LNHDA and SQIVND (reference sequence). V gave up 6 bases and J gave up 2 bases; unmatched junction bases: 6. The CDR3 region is CASRSSGDFTDTQYF. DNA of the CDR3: TGTGCCAGTAGGTCTAGCGGGGATTTCACAGATACGCAGTATTTT.

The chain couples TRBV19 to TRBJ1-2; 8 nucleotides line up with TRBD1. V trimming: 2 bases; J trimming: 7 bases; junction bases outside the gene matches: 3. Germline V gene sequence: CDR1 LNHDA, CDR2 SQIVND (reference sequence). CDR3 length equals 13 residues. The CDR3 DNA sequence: TGTGCCAGTAGTATACAGGGGGCTGGTGGCTACACCTTC. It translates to CASSIQGAGGYTF.

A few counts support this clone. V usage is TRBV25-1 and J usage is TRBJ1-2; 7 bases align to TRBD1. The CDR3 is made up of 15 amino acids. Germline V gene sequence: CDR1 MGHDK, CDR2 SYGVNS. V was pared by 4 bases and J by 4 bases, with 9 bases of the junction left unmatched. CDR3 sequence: CASSVSGTDVYGYTF. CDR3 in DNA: TGTGCCAGCAGTGTTTCCGGGACAGATGTCTATGGCTACACCTTC.

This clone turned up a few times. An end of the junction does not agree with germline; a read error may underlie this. CDR3 nucleotide sequence: TGCGCCAGCAGCTTGGTACCAGATGCTTACAATGGGCAGTTCTTC. This codes for CASSLVPDAYNGQFF. This sequence joins TRBV5-1 and TRBJ2-1; no clear D. Germline CDR1 is SGHRS and CDR2 is YFSETQ. The CDR3 length is 15 residues.

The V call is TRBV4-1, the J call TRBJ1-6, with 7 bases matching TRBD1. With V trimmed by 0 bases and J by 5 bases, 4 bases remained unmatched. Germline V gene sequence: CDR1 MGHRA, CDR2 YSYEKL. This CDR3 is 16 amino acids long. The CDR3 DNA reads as TGCGCCAGCAGCCAAGATCACGGACAGGATAATTCACCCCTCCACTTT. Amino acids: CASSQDHGQDNSPLHF.

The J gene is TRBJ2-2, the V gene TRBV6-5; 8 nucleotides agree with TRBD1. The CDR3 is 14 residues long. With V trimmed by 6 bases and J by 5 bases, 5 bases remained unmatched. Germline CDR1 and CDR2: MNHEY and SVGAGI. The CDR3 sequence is CASRVRQGTGELFF. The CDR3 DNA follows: TGTGCCAGCAGGGTTAGACAGGGGACCGGGGAGCTGTTTTTT.

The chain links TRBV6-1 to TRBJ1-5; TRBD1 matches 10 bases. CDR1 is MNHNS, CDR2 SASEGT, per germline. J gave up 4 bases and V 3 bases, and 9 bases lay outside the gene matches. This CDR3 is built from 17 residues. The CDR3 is CASSDNWDRGQNQPQHF. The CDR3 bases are TGTGCCAGCAGTGACAATTGGGACAGGGGCCAGAATCAGCCCCAGCATTTT.

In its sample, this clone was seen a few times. DNA of the CDR3: TGTGCCAGCAGCTTAGCGGCAGGGCGGGGGGGCTACAATGAGCAGTTCTTC. Translated, it gives CASSLAAGRGGYNEQFF. This chain links TRBV7-6 with TRBJ2-1, with 9 bases lining up with TRBD2. CDR3 length equals 17 residues. From germline, CDR1 is SGHVS and CDR2 FNYEAQ. V shed 0 bases, J shed 3 bases, and the junction held 6 bases outside the gene matches. Drawing the rest from reference TRBV7-6 and TRBJ2-1, the complete variable domain is GAGVSQSPRYKVTKRGQDVALRCDPISGHVSLYWYRQALGQGPEFLTYFNYEAQQDKSGLPNDRFSAERPEGSISTLTIQRTEQRDSAMYRCASSLAAGRGGYNEQFFGPGTRLTVL.

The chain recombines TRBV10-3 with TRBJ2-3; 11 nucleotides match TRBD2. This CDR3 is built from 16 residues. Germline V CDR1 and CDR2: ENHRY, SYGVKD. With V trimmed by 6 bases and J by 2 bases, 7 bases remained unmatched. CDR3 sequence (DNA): TGTGCCATCAGCAACCTAGCGGGGGGATACACAGATACGCAGTATTTT. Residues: CAISNLAGGYTDTQYF.

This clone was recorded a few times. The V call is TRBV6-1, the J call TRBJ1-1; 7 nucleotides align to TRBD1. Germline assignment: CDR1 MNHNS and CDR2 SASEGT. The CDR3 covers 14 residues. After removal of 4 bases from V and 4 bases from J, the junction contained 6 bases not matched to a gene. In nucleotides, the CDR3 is TGTGCCAGCAGTGCCAAGACAGGGATCACTGAAGCTTTCTTT. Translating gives CASSAKTGITEAFF.